A selection of T cell receptor beta chains follows, all from one sample in a study of T cell repertoires in cytomegalovirus infection. TCRdb reprocessed the reads with MiXCR, giving one entry per CDR3 protein. The sample has some 390,000 distinct CDR3 sequences, about a sixth seen once. The sample consisted of PBMCs. The receptors originated from a human donor in good health (CMV status not recorded). Some clones in this sample may be carry-over from other donors' samples. Each CDR3 is given with its conserved first and last residue. The D gene is left open where the match is weak. Rows may omit the clone size; those that give it use once, few, many or a size class.

abundance	v_gene	j_gene	d_gene	CDR3aa	CDR3nt
few	TRBV11-2	TRBJ1-2	.	CASSSQGFGPYGYTF	TGTGCCAGCAGCTCACAGGGATTCGGTCCCTATGGCTACACCTTC
many	TRBV4-1	TRBJ2-7	.	CASSQGSLDEQYF	TGCGCCAGCAGCCAAGGGTCCCTCGACGAGCAGTACTTC
many	TRBV12-3/TRBV12-4	TRBJ2-2	TRBD2	CASSSSGGAIGELFF	TGTGCCAGCAGTTCCAGCGGGGGGGCAATCGGGGAGCTGTTTTTT
.	TRBV10-3	TRBJ2-7	.	CAISERFYEQYF	TGTGCCATCAGTGAGAGGTTCTACGAGCAGTACTTC
few	TRBV28	TRBJ1-1	.	CASSPPVGANTEAFF	TGTGCCAGCAGTCCCCCAGTGGGGGCGAACACTGAAGCTTTCTTT
many	TRBV15	TRBJ1-6	TRBD1	CATSRDPGGGSPLHF	TGTGCCACCAGCAGAGATCCAGGGGGCGGTTCACCCCTCCACTTT
few	TRBV6-6	TRBJ2-7	.	CASSYRQGVGGEQYF	TGTGCCAGCAGTTACCGGCAGGGGGTGGGAGGCGAGCAGTACTTC
few	TRBV6-2/TRBV6-3	TRBJ2-1	.	CASSPPPRNEQFF	TGTGCCAGCAGTCCTCCTCCCCGCAATGAGCAGTTCTTC
.	TRBV12-3/TRBV12-4	TRBJ2-7	TRBD2	CASSLAGVQNEQYF	TGTGCCAGCAGTCTAGCGGGAGTTCAAAACGAGCAGTACTTC
.	TRBV30	TRBJ2-7	.	CAWMGAYEQYF	TGTGCCTGGATGGGGGCCTACGAGCAGTACTTC
many	TRBV7-2	TRBJ2-3	.	CASSLVRVSTDTQYF	TGTGCCAGCAGCTTAGTTCGGGTTAGCACAGATACGCAGTATTTT
.	TRBV10-3	TRBJ2-7	.	CAIRDTSSAYEQYF	TGTGCCATCAGGGACACTAGCTCGGCCTACGAGCAGTACTTC
few	TRBV19	TRBJ1-6	.	CASSTTLNSPLHF	TGTGCCAGTAGTACGACCTTGAATTCACCCCTCCACTTT
few	TRBV19	TRBJ2-5	.	CASLGVDQETQYF	TGTGCCAGCCTGGGGGTGGATCAAGAGACCCAGTACTTC
.	TRBV6-2/TRBV6-3	TRBJ2-1	.	CASTTSYNEQFF	TGTGCCAGCACAACATCCTACAATGAGCAGTTCTTC
few	TRBV7-9	TRBJ2-7	TRBD1	CATGDRGLYEQYF	TGTGCGACGGGAGACAGGGGCCTCTACGAGCAGTACTTC
few	TRBV7-9	TRBJ2-7	TRBD1	CASRSSGGSVSYEQYF	TGTGCCAGCAGATCCTCAGGGGGCTCGGTTTCCTACGAGCAGTACTTC
.	TRBV20-1	TRBJ1-1	.	CSARGGAWTEAFF	TGCAGTGCTAGAGGAGGGGCCTGGACTGAAGCTTTCTTT
few	TRBV12-3/TRBV12-4	TRBJ2-3	TRBD2	CASSAPPGLASYF	TGTGCCAGCAGTGCCCCCCCGGGACTAGCCTCCTATTTT
many	TRBV20-1	TRBJ2-1	.	CSARENEQFF	TGCAGTGCCAGGGAAAATGAGCAGTTCTTC
.	TRBV7-2	TRBJ2-7	.	CASSFRLEYEQYF	TGTGCCAGCAGCTTCCGGTTGGAGTACGAGCAGTACTTC
few	TRBV15	TRBJ2-3	.	CATSRDRRVGDTQYF	TGTGCCACCAGCAGAGATCGCAGGGTCGGAGATACGCAGTATTTT
many	TRBV7-2	TRBJ1-6	TRBD1	CASSWTEGTENSPLHF	TGTGCCAGCAGCTGGACGGAAGGGACAGAGAATTCACCCCTCCACTTT
few	TRBV19	TRBJ2-5	.	CASSIRGGRETQYF	TGTGCCAGTAGTATACGGGGAGGTCGAGAGACCCAGTACTTC
few	TRBV7-2	TRBJ1-2	TRBD1	CASSPFDRVDGYTF	TGTGCCAGCAGCCCCTTCGACAGGGTAGATGGCTACACCTTC
many	TRBV11-2	TRBJ2-5	.	CASRAWTGETQYF	TGTGCCAGCAGAGCGTGGACCGGGGAGACCCAGTACTTC
few	TRBV12-3/TRBV12-4	TRBJ1-2	TRBD1	CASRAGGGGYTF	TGTGCCAGCAGAGCAGGGGGCGGTGGCTACACCTTC
few	TRBV19	TRBJ2-6	.	CASSTTGFTGANVLTF	TGTGCCAGTAGTACCACAGGGTTTACCGGGGCCAACGTCCTGACTTTC
.	TRBV20-1	TRBJ1-1	.	CSGQDMNTEAFF	TGCAGTGGACAGGACATGAACACTGAAGCTTTCTTT
.	TRBV27	TRBJ2-7	.	CASSFGLFYEQYF	TGTGCCAGCAGTTTCGGACTCTTCTACGAGCAGTACTTC
.	TRBV19	TRBJ1-5	.	CATRDKSNQPQHF	TGTGCCACCCGGGACAAAAGCAATCAGCCCCAGCATTTT
.	TRBV6-5	TRBJ1-2	.	CASQGRPNYGYTF	TGTGCCAGCCAGGGGAGGCCTAACTATGGCTACACCTTC
many	TRBV7-8	TRBJ1-2	TRBD1	CASSLDRELNYGYTF	TGTGCCAGCAGCTTGGACAGGGAGCTAAACTATGGCTACACCTTC
many	TRBV11-2	TRBJ2-3	TRBD2	CASGLAGGTDTQYF	TGTGCCAGCGGCCTAGCGGGAGGCACAGATACGCAGTATTTT
many	TRBV7-8	TRBJ2-1	TRBD2	CASGDSGGFLSEQFF	TGTGCCAGCGGTGATAGCGGGGGCTTCTTGAGTGAGCAGTTCTTC
.	TRBV7-9	TRBJ1-5	.	CASSSIGTSDQPQHF	TGTGCCAGCAGCTCAATTGGGACATCGGATCAGCCCCAGCATTTT